This TCR beta chain came from a study of graft-versus-host responses after intestinal transplantation. Study details: In this cohort, recipients had multivisceral, liver-intestinal, or isolated intestinal transplants. Every one of the recipients received anti-thymocyte globulin induction and afterwards took tacrolimus and steroids for about 3 years. Study results and caveats: GvH clones detected in recipient marrow included some appearing first in ileum or blood.

As to this clone: What it binds is not known.

The V gene's germline CDR1 is MNHEY and CDR2 SVGAGI. V was pared by 2 bases and J by 4 bases, with 2 bases between. This CDR3 is 12 amino acids long. The protocol was immunoSEQ multiplex PCR, while the TCRdb copy is restricted to in-frame clones and leaves out a portion. Of 19,000 or so clones listed, around 86% are singletons. This sample comprised PBMCs, obtained more than 220 days after intestinal transplant. V is TRBV6-5 and J is TRBJ2-2; D is unresolved. The TCR sequence derives from a human patient who received an intestinal transplant, so some T cells may come from the graft donor. Here the CDR3 DNA reads TGTGCCAGCAGTTACCCCACCGGGGAGCTGTTTTTT. This encodes CASSYPTGELFF.